This T cell receptor (beta chain) comes out of a study of beta chain features in type 1 diabetes. At the level of the study: Sorted cells examined across all samples numbered 107,917,701.

Overall study results and limits: Fewer insertions but more deletions were seen at VDJ junctions in type 1 diabetes patients. With patients and controls alike, PCR might favor shorter templates to an equal degree. Here, the possible influence of HLA type (on TCRB rearrangement) remained unresolved.

A note on this clone: No antigen is known for it.

The isolated RNA, all of it, was reverse transcribed, so expressed TCRB transcripts were what got sequenced. TCRdb keeps only in-frame clones here, not all; method: immunoSEQ multiplex PCR. The repertoire holds 300,000 to 350,000 clones, with around 15% as singletons. This CDR3 spans 14 amino acids. Germline V gene sequence: CDR1 SQVTM, CDR2 ANQGSEA. V shed 6 bases, J shed 1 base, and the junction held 6 bases outside the gene matches. Sequenced: central memory CD4+ T cells from blood. This receptor was identified in a man aged 25 to 40 in good health. The V call is TRBV29-1, the J call TRBJ2-1; 7 bases agree with TRBD2. The CDR3 is CSVYGRISYNEQFF. The CDR3 DNA reads as TGCAGCGTGTACGGGAGGATTTCCTACAATGAGCAGTTCTTC.